The T cell receptor beta chain under discussion was sequenced for a study of blood T cell repertoires in COVID-19. Authors' methods: Amplification from reference gene primers served as the basis for estimated nucleated cell counts. Sequencing was performed with immunoSEQ multiplex PCR; in TCRdb, only in-frame clones are kept and a portion is missing. Clonal size and the V and J genes are those of that table, whereas D and trimming came from the DNA. The sample lists 250,000 to 300,000 clones, over 75% occurring once. Cohort 3 donors counted as recovered after two negative PCRs, clearance, or resolved symptoms. The CDR3 consists of 13 residues. V gave up 10 bases and J gave up 6 bases; unmatched junction bases: 7. Germline V lookup: CDR1 MDHEN, CDR2 SYDVKM.

The clonotype comes from a woman between 50 and 59 years old who had recovered from COVID-19. The V and J genes are TRBV28 and TRBJ2-1, with TRBD1 matching over 9 bases. Input material: PBMCs or T cells enriched from blood (not recorded which). CDR3 DNA: TGTGCCACCGAAGAACAGGGGGCCAATGAGCAGTTCTTC. Translation gives CATEEQGANEQFF.